This TCR beta chain appears in the sequencing data of a study of T cells in Graves' hyperthyroidism and ophthalmopathy. Study background: Before any treatment, at initial diagnosis, peripheral blood was collected. Findings of the study overall: Most clonotypes that expanded in the thyroid above 0.001 also showed up in blood. The model forecast ophthalmopathy, anticipating it by a median about 6.5 months before onset.

CDR3 length equals 15 residues. Trimming cost V 5 bases and J 6 bases; bases outside gene matches: 8. CDR1 and CDR2 from the germline V gene are SGHAT and FQNNGV. From RNA transcripts, TCR beta CDR3 regions were amplified. A first-round RT-PCR of the TCR CDR3 used the HTBI primer set. Via MiXCR, TCRdb re-called the multiplex PCR reads, giving one row per CDR3 protein. The table includes a few hundred thousand distinct CDR3 sequences, roughly 15% detected once. This clonotype was seen many times. Its cognate antigen is unknown. This chain uses TRBV11-2 with TRBJ2-3; 10 bases agree with TRBD2. The sample taken for sequencing was blood. The sequence came from a woman aged 55-69 years with Graves' ophthalmopathy. The CDR3 bases are TGTGCCAGCAGCCTCCGGACTAGCGGAATTGATACGCAGTATTTT. Protein: CASSLRTSGIDTQYF.